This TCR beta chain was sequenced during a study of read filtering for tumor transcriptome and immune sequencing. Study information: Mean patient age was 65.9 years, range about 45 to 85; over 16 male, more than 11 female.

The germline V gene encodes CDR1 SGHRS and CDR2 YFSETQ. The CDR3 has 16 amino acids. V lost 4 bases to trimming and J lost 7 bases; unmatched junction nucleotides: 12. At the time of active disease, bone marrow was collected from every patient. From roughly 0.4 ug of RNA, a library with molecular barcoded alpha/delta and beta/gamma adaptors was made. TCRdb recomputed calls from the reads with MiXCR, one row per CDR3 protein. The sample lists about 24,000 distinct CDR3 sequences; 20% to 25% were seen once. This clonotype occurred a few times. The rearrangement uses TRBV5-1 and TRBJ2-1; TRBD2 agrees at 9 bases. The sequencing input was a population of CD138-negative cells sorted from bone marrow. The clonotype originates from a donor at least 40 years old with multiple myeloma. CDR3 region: CASSLMGRGGRNEQFF. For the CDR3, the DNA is TGCGCCAGCAGCCTTATGGGGCGGGGGGGCCGAAATGAGCAGTTCTTC.